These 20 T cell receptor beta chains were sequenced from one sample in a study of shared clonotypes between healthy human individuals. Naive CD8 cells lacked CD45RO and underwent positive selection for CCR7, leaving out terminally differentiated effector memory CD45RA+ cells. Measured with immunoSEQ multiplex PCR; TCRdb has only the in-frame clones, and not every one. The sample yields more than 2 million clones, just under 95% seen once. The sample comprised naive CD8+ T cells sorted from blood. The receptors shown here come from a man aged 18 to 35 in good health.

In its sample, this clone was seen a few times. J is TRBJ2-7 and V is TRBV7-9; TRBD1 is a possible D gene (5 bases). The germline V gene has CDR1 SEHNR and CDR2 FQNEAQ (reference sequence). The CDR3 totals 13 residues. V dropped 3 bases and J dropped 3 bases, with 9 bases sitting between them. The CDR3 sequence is CASSFDGHYEQYF. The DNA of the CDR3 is TGTGCCAGCAGCTTCGACGGACACTACGAGCAGTACTTC.

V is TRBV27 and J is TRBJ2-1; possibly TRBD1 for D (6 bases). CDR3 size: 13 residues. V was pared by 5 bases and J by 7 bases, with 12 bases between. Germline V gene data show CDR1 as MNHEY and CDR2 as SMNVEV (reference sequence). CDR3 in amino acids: CASSTSGANEQFF. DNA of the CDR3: TGTGCCAGCAGTACATCAGGGGCGAATGAGCAGTTCTTC.

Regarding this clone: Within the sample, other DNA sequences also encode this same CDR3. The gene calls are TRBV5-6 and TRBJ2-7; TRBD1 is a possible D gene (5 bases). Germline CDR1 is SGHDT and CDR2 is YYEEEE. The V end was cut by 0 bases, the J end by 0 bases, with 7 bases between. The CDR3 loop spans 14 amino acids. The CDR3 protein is CASSLGQISYEQYF. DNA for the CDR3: TGTGCCAGCAGCTTGGGACAGATCTCCTACGAGCAGTACTTC.

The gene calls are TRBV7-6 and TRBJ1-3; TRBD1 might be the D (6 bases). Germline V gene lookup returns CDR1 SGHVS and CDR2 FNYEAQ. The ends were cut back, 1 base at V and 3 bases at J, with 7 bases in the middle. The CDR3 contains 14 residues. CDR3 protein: CASSLGRGGNTIYF. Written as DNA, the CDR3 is TGTGCCAGCAGCTTAGGCAGGGGTGGAAACACCATATATTTT.

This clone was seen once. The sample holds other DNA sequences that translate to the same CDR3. DNA of the CDR3: TGTGCCAGCAGCGTATCCGGGACGGACTACAATGAGCAGTTCTTC. Protein: CASSVSGTDYNEQFF. The V gene is TRBV9, the J gene TRBJ2-1; the D gene could be TRBD1 or TRBD2 (5 bases each). V lost 1 base and J lost 3, with 11 bases in between. CDR1 is SGDLS and CDR2 is YYNGEE in the germline V gene. The CDR3 is 15 residues long.

CDR3 nucleotide sequence: TGTGCCAGCTGTTCAACAGGGACTAATGAAAAACTGTTTTTT. This translates into CASCSTGTNEKLFF. The rearrangement links TRBV27 to TRBJ1-4; possible D gene TRBD1, 6 bases. Germline V gives CDR1 MNHEY, CDR2 SMNVEV (reference sequence). The length of the CDR3 is 14 residues. V dropped 8 bases and J dropped 2 bases, with 12 bases sitting between them.

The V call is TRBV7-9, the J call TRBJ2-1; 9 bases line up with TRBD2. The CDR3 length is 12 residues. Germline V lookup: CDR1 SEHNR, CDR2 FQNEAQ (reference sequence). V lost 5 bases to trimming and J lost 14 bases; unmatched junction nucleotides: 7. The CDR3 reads CASSPGLAGEFF. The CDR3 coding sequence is TGTGCCAGCAGCCCGGGACTAGCCGGGGAGTTCTTC.

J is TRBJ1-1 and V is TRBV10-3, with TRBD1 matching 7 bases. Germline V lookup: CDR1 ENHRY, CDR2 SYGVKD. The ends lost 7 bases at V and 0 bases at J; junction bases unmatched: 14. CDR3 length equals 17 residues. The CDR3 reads CAITNAPGTEMNTEAFF. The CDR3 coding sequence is TGTGCCATCACTAATGCCCCCGGGACAGAAATGAACACTGAAGCTTTCTTT.

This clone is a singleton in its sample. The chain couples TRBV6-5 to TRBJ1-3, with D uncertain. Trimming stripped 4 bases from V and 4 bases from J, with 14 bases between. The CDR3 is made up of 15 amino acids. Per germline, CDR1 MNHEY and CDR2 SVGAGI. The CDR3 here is CASSSSWLTGNTIYF. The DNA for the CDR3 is TGTGCCAGCAGTTCCAGTTGGTTAACGGGAAACACCATATATTTT.

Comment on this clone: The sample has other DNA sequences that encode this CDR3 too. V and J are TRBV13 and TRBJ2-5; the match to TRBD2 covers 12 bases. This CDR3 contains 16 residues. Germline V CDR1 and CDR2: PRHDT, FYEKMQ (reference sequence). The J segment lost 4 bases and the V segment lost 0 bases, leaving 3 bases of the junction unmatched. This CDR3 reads CASSLGTSGRGETQYF. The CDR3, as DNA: TGTGCCAGCAGCTTAGGGACTAGCGGGAGAGGAGAGACCCAGTACTTC.

CDR3 amino acids: CASSWDRGSPNEKLFF. DNA for the CDR3: TGTGCCAGCAGTTGGGACAGGGGGTCGCCTAATGAAAAACTGTTTTTT. V is TRBV7-9 and J is TRBJ1-4; 11 nucleotides line up with TRBD1. Per germline, CDR1 SEHNR and CDR2 FQNEAQ (reference sequence). J gave up 3 bases and V 6 bases, and 6 bases lay outside the gene matches. The CDR3 is 16 residues long.

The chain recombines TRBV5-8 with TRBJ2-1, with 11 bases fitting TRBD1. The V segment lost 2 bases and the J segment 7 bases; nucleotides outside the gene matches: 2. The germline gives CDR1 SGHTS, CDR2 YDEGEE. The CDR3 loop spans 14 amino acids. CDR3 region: CASSLGQGANEQFF. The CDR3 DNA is TGTGCCAGCAGCTTAGGACAGGGGGCAAATGAGCAGTTCTTC.

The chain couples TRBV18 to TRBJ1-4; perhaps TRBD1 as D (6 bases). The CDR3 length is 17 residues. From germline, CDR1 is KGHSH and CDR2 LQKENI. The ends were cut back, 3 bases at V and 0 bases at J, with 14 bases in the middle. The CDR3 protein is CASSPRTDSATNEKLFF. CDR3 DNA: TGTGCCAGCTCACCCCGGACAGATTCCGCAACTAATGAAAAACTGTTTTTT.

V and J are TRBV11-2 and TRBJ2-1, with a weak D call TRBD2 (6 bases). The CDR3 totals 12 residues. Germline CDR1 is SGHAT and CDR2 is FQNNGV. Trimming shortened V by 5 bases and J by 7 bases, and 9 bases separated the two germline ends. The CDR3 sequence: CASSQGLNEQFF. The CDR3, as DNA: TGTGCCAGCAGCCAGGGACTTAATGAGCAGTTCTTC.

In nucleotides, the CDR3 is TGTGCCAGCAGTGAAGGGGACAGCCGAGCCTCCTACGAGCAGTACTTC. As protein: CASSEGDSRASYEQYF. The chain combines TRBV6-1 with TRBJ2-7; 7 nucleotides line up with TRBD1. Looked up from germline, CDR1 is MNHNS and CDR2 is SASEGT. The trim removed 1 base at V and 0 bases at J, leaving 6 bases unmatched. There are 16 residues in the CDR3.

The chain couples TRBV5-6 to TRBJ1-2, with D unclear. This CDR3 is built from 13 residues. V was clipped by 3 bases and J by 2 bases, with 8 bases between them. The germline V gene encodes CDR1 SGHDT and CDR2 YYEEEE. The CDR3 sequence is CASSWMMNYGYTF. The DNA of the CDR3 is TGTGCCAGCAGCTGGATGATGAACTATGGCTACACCTTC. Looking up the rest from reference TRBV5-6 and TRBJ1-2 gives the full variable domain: DAGVTQSPTHLIKTRGQQVTLRCSPKSGHDTVSWYQQALGQGPQFIFQYYEEEERQRGNFPDRFSGHQFPNYSSELNVNALLLGDSALYLCASSWMMNYGYTFGSGTRLTVV.

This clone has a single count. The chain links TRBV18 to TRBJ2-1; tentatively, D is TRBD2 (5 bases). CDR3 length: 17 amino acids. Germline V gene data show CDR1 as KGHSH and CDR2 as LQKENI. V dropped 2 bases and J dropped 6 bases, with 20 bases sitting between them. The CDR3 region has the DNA TGTGCCAGCTCACCAAGGGCTAGTTGGAGCGGTCCCAATGAGCAGTTCTTC. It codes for CASSPRASWSGPNEQFF.

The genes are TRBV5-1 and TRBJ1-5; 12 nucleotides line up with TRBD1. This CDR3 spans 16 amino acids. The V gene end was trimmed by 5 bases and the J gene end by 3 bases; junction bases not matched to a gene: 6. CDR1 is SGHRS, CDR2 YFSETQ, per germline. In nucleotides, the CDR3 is TGCGCCAGCAGTCCGGGACAGGGGGCCTTCAATCAGCCCCAGCATTTT. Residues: CASSPGQGAFNQPQHF.

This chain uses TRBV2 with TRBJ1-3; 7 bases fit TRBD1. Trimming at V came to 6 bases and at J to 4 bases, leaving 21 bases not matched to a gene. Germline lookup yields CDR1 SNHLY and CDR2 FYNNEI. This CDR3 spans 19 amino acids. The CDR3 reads CASRPLGRGTSLSGNTIYF. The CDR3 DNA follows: TGTGCCAGCAGACCCCTTGGCAGGGGGACTTCCCTTTCGGGAAACACCATATATTTT.

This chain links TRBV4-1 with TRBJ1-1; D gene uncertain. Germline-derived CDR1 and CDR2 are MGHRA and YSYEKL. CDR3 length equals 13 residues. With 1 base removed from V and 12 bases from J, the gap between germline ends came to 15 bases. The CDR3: CASSQGTQPISFF. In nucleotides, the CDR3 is TGCGCCAGCAGCCAAGGAACTCAACCGATCTCTTTCTTT.